This T cell receptor beta chain was captured in a study of regulatory T cells in long-lasting Graves disease. About the research overall: Freshly diagnosed Graves' patients had used antithyroid drugs for under 3 months.

The study's findings and limits: The small sample size may have reduced accuracy.

Time point indicated: newly diagnosed GD, antithyroid drugs for less than 3 months. PBMCs were the source of the RNA used for TCR sequencing. As a group, patients came from one endocrinology department in Xi'an, China. iRepertoire HTBI primers and Arm-PCR of CDR3 regions built TCR beta libraries. Each CDR3 protein is one row after TCRdb ran MiXCR on the multiplex PCR reads. The sample yields about 320,000 distinct CDR3 sequences, 15% to 20% seen once. This clonotype was seen at least ten times. What it recognizes is unknown. V shed 3 bases and J shed 5 bases, with 17 bases lying between them. Germline V CDR1 and CDR2: MDHEN, SYDVKM. There are 15 residues in the CDR3.

The sample consisted of peripheral blood mononuclear cells (PBMCs), taken at new diagnosis, from a patient treated with antithyroid drugs. The V call is TRBV28, the J call TRBJ2-7, with D perhaps given as TRBD1 or TRBD2 (7 bases each). The source of this sequence is a female donor with Graves disease. The CDR3 is CASSFVRRGGDEQYF. DNA of the CDR3: TGTGCCAGCAGTTTTGTTCGCAGGGGGGGGGACGAGCAGTACTTC.